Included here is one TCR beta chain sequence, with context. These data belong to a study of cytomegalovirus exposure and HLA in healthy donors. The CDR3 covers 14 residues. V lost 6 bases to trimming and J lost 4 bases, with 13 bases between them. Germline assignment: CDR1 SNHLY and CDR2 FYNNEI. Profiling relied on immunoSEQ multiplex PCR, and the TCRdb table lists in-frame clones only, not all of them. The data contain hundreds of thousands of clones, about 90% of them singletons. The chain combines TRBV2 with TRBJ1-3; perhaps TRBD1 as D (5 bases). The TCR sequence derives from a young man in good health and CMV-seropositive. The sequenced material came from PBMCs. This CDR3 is CASSGIGVGNTIYF. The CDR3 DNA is TGTGCCAGCAGCGGCATAGGGGTAGGAAACACCATATATTTT.